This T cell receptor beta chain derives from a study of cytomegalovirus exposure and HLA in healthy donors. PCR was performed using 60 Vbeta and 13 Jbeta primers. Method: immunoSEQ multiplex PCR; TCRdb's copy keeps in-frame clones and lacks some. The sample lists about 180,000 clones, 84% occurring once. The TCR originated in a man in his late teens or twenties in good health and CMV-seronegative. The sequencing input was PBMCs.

CDR3 protein: CASSSMAGGYEQYF. Written as DNA, the CDR3 is TGTGCCAGCAGCTCAATGGCGGGAGGTTACGAGCAGTACTTC. The chain carries TRBV7-9 and TRBJ2-7, with 8 bases fitting TRBD2. The germline CDR1 and CDR2 sequences are SEHNR and FQNEAQ (reference sequence). The CDR3 runs to 14 residues. With V trimmed by 4 bases and J by 4 bases, 6 bases remained unmatched.